This T cell receptor (beta chain) derives from a study of beta chain features in type 1 diabetes. Study-level points and caveats: The influence of HLA type on TCRB rearrangement stayed undetermined.

The trim removed 7 bases at V and 8 bases at J, leaving 8 bases unmatched. This CDR3 contains 13 residues. The germline CDR1 and CDR2 sequences are MGHDK and SYGVNS. This clone was counted only a few times. Its antigen is as yet unknown. The entirety of the isolated RNA underwent reverse transcription, so expressed TCRB transcripts were sequenced. Produced via immunoSEQ multiplex PCR; TCRdb's table is partial and in-frame only. The table has about 150,000 clones, approximately 12% seen once. The receptor comes from a man in his late teens or twenties in good health. The rearrangement links TRBV25-1 to TRBJ1-2; 9 bases fit TRBD1. The material sequenced was central memory CD4+ T cells from blood. The CDR3 region is CASNTGGGTGYTF. CDR3 nucleotides: TGTGCCAGCAATACAGGGGGCGGGACAGGCTACACCTTC.